Each of the 10 T cell receptor beta chains below was sequenced from the same sample in a study of T cell responses to AZD1222 COVID-19 vaccine. Repertoires were generated with immunoSEQ multiplex PCR, while TCRdb's copy carries only in-frame clones and drops some. The sample holds approximately 160,000 clones, roughly 90% seen once. The source material was peripheral blood, sampled on day 0 of AZD1222 vaccination. These receptors all come from an adult in good health.

J is TRBJ2-7 and V is TRBV15, with TRBD1 matching over 7 bases. The CDR3 length is 15 residues. Germline V gene lookup returns CDR1 LNHNV and CDR2 YYDKDF (reference sequence). Trimming removed 2 bases from V and 2 bases from J; junction bases left unmatched: 6. The CDR3 loop reads CATSRYRQGTYEQYF. CDR3 nucleotides: TGTGCCACCAGCAGATACAGACAGGGTACCTACGAGCAGTACTTC.

J is TRBJ1-1 and V is TRBV28; D uncertain. This CDR3 has 15 residues. V dropped 2 bases and J dropped 1 base, with 11 bases sitting between them. CDR1 and CDR2 from the germline V gene are MDHEN and SYDVKM. CDR3 residues: CASSLHGRANTEAFF. The CDR3 region has the DNA TGTGCCAGCAGTTTACATGGGCGGGCGAACACTGAAGCTTTCTTT.

J is TRBJ2-4 and V is TRBV19; 8 nucleotides match TRBD1. CDR1 and CDR2 from the germline V gene are LNHDA and SQIVND (reference sequence). Germline trimming cut 6 bases from V and 1 base from J; bases unmatched to any gene: 5. CDR3 size: 15 residues. DNA of the CDR3: TGTGCCAGTAGCAGCCAGGGGGCGGCCAAAAACATTCAGTACTTC. Encoded protein: CASSSQGAAKNIQYF.

The rearrangement joins TRBV28 to TRBJ1-3, with D possibly matching TRBD1 (5 bases). Trimming pared 1 base from V and 5 bases from J, leaving 9 bases between. The CDR3 totals 14 residues. Germline lookup yields CDR1 MDHEN and CDR2 SYDVKM. The CDR3 sequence: CASSLLGVRNTIYF. The DNA for the CDR3 is TGTGCCAGCAGTTTATTAGGGGTTCGAAACACCATATATTTT.

As DNA, the CDR3 is TGTGCCACCAGTGCGGGACAGGGTAGATTGGATACGCAGTATTTT. Translating it yields CATSAGQGRLDTQYF. V usage is TRBV24-1 and J usage is TRBJ2-3; 9 bases agree with TRBD1. The germline gives CDR1 KGHDR, CDR2 SFDVKD. The CDR3 has 15 amino acids. The J segment lost 6 bases and the V segment lost 5 bases, leaving 8 bases of the junction unmatched.

The chain carries TRBV3-1 (or the pseudogene TRBV3-2) and TRBJ2-7, with TRBD1 identical over 8 bases. The length of the CDR3 is 14 residues. With V trimmed by 5 bases and J by 4 bases, 7 bases remained unmatched. Looked up from germline, CDR1 is LGHDT and CDR2 is YNNKEL (reference sequence). CDR3 protein: CASSDSGGMYEQYF. The CDR3 DNA reads as TGTGCCAGCAGCGATTCAGGGGGCATGTACGAGCAGTACTTC.

V is TRBV5-1 and J is TRBJ1-4; 11 bases are shared with TRBD1. With 5 bases clipped from V and 7 bases from J, the junction kept 7 bases outside the gene matches. Germline V gene sequence: CDR1 SGHRS, CDR2 YFSETQ. The CDR3 sequence is 15 residues long. CDR3 protein: CASSYSGTGGEKLFF. CDR3 bases: TGCGCCAGCAGTTATTCCGGGACAGGGGGTGAAAAACTGTTTTTT.

This chain uses TRBV7-6 with TRBJ1-1; maybe TRBD1 (6 bases). This CDR3 is 15 amino acids long. Trimming stripped 4 bases from V and 1 base from J, with 13 bases between. Per the germline V gene, CDR1 is SGHVS and CDR2 is FNYEAQ. CDR3 bases: TGTGCCAGCAGCTCCACAGGGACGGGGAACACTGAAGCTTTCTTT. Translated, it gives CASSSTGTGNTEAFF. Full variable domain (rest looked up from reference TRBV7-6 and TRBJ1-1): GAGVSQSPRYKVTKRGQDVALRCDPISGHVSLYWYRQALGQGPEFLTYFNYEAQQDKSGLPNDRFSAERPEGSISTLTIQRTEQRDSAMYRCASSSTGTGNTEAFFGQGTRLTVV.

This sequence joins TRBV10-2 and TRBJ1-6; TRBD1 might be the D (5 bases). The V and J ends lost 3 bases and 0 bases respectively, with 15 bases between them. The V gene's germline CDR1 is WSHSY and CDR2 SAAADI. There are 18 residues in the CDR3. Here the CDR3 reads CASSDDPAGRSYNSPLHF. The DNA for the CDR3 is TGCGCCAGCAGTGACGATCCGGCAGGGCGCTCCTATAATTCACCCCTCCACTTT.

The CDR3 is CASSLARGLAGDQNEQFF. CDR3 sequence (DNA): TGTGCCAGCAGCTTGGCCCGAGGACTAGCGGGAGATCAAAATGAGCAGTTCTTC. V and J are TRBV5-4 and TRBJ2-1, with 13 positions matching TRBD2. V trimming: 0 bases; J trimming: 7 bases; junction bases outside the gene matches: 10. Germline CDR1 SGHNT, CDR2 YYREEE (reference sequence). The CDR3 has 18 amino acids.